This T cell receptor beta chain was recovered during a study of shared clonotypes between healthy human individuals. Sequencing was performed with immunoSEQ multiplex PCR; in TCRdb, only in-frame clones are kept and a portion is missing. The sample shows over 700,000 clones, approximately 72% of them seen only once. The CDR3 runs to 12 residues. V was cut by 3 bases and J by 4 bases, with 7 bases left in between. In germline, CDR1 is SNHLY, CDR2 FYNNEI. The receptor was isolated from a woman between 25 and 40 years old in good health. The genes are TRBV2 and TRBJ2-7; D is ambiguous. Sequenced material: memory CD4+ T cells sorted from blood. The subset is: CD45RA-negative fraction. The CDR3 loop is CASSEFLYEQYF. The CDR3 bases are TGTGCCAGCAGTGAGTTTTTATACGAGCAGTACTTC.